The entry below gives a single TCR beta chain sequence along with its context. There is no known antigen for this receptor. The sample holds no much larger clone one base away, and base qualities are not on file. Profiling of TCR beta VDJ combinations and CDR3 sequences used genomic DNA as the template. TCR repertoire sequencing was run on an Illumina HiSeq 2000. In the paper's pipeline: Repertoire assessment relied on Simpson's diversity index, CDR3 size and DJ length profiles, and TRBV/TRBJ rearrangement plots. Whichever DNA sequence was most abundant in the deep sequencing data was defined as the immunodominant clone. CDR3 amino acid sequences were screened for sharing across subjects and compared with published repertoires and the VDJdb database. In TCRdb, the public reads were trimmed at Q25 with fastp and aligned with MiXCR, with productive beta chains retained. Here each entry gathers all rows of one CDR3 protein and keeps the most common genes and DNA. TCRdb's processing, not the authors' own work, is the source of the V and J calls. This sample gives about 190,000 distinct CDR3 sequences in total; roughly half of them show up just once. The top ten clones comprise 16% of the sample.

The study deep-sequenced TCR repertoires of sorted CD4+ and CD8+ blood T cells from severe aplastic anemia patients and healthy subjects. Ficoll-Paque density gradient centrifugation was used to isolate peripheral blood mononuclear cells. Before DNA was extracted, CD4+ and CD8+ T cells were sorted using either FACS or magnetic beads. This entry is derived from a study of CD8+CD57+ T cells in acquired aplastic anemia (dated by TCRdb to the late 2010s). In terms of the full investigation: A mean of about 3 ug of DNA, ranging from about 0.19 to 30 ug, was extracted from sorted CD4+ and CD8+ cells. For healthy donor samples, the average read count was about 10.8 million for CD4+ cells and 11 million to 14 million for CD8+ cells.

Points the paper makes about the study in general: Although some 28 CD8+ CDR3 sequences were shared by patients and controls, these sequences appeared highly expressed in patients and within the immunodominant clones of patients. Patients and healthy controls showed no significant difference in CD8+ Simpson's diversity (P=0.060).

The sample comprised sorted CD4+, CD8+, or CD8+CD57+ T cells (not recorded which) from PBMCs. This TCR was sampled from a human donor in good health, serving as a control.

CDR3 loop: CASSPSGGYDNEQFF. The DNA sequence reads TGTGCCAGCAGCCCCAGCGGGGGGTATGATAATGAGCAGTTCTTC. Recombination connected TRBV7-3 to TRBJ2-1; 9 middle bases align to TRBD2. V has 5 bases trimmed and J has 7 bases trimmed; junction bases matching no gene number 9. The germline V gene gives CDR1 as SGHTA and CDR2 as FQGTGA. Including cysteine and phenylalanine, the CDR3 has 15 amino acids. The entry retains the CDR3 DNA only, 45 bases that are in frame from base 1.